The TCR beta chain described here comes from a study of beta chain features in type 1 diabetes (dated 2018 in TCRdb). General notes on the study: Patients and healthy donors did not differ in mean age, gender distribution, total cell number or subset yield. A total of about 110,000,000 sorted cells were examined across all samples, and a strong correlation was observed between cell number per subset and RNA yield. The study compared TCRB repertoires of sorted circulating CD4+ T cell subsets between recently diagnosed type 1 diabetes patients and matched healthy donors. Regulatory and stem cell-like memory subsets were obtained from only 8 patients and about 8 healthy donors, while naive and central memory subsets were obtained from all 30 or so donors. Overall study outcomes, separate from this receptor: Because cDNA was sequenced instead of genomic DNA, activated cells with high expression could be over-represented, although the groups did not differ in activation or CD3 levels. Shorter templates might be favored by PCR, yet because patient and control samples were amplified and corrected together, any such skew would affect both groups equally. Only small numbers of individuals were included in the HLA sub-analyses, which left unresolved whether HLA type had any influence on TCRB rearrangement. In all four CD4+ subsets, TCRB CDR3 length was moderately but significantly shorter in type 1 diabetes patients. At VDJ recombination sites, patients with type 1 diabetes made fewer insertions and deleted more nucleotides, a pattern implying thymic rearrangement abnormalities. Naive, central memory and regulatory TCRB repertoires appeared to be more similar among patients than among healthy donors.

A note on this clone: What this receptor recognizes is not known. No qualities accompany the bases; no much larger clone lies one base away.

A single peripheral blood draw of around 120 mL on average was collected from each donor into heparinised tubes. Naive, central memory, regulatory and stem cell-like memory CD4+ T cells were sorted on a BD FACSAria II using a panel including CD45RO, CCR7, CD25, CD127, CD95 and CD27. Purity was above 95% for every sorted population. Right away, PBMCs were isolated by Lymphoprep density gradient centrifugation and were stained directly, with no culture step. To minimize batch effects, samples were stained and sorted in pairs, one healthy donor with one patient per experiment. The High Capacity cDNA Reverse Transcription Kit was used to reverse transcribe all of the isolated RNA, meaning that expressed TCRB transcripts were what got sequenced. Naive, central memory and regulatory T cell samples underwent deep immunoSEQ sequencing, averaging roughly 3.3 million total reads per sample. After sorted cells were lysed in RLT buffer, RNA was extracted with DNase-treated RNeasy Micro or Mini kits, with the choice depending on cell number. Each cell subset was processed separately to prevent cross-contamination, with patient and healthy donor samples processed together. The immunoSEQ multiplex PCR was used to amplify TCRB sequences from cDNA, yielding 87-bp fragments that span the CDR3 region. Sequencing of the amplicons was performed on the Illumina HiSeq platform. As for the authors' bioinformatics: Synthetic template baselines were used to correct PCR bias computationally, reads within Hamming distance 2 were collapsed, and singletons that could not be merged were discarded. By aligning reads against IMGT, V, D and J genes, CDR3 length, and insertions or deletions at six rearrangement sites were assigned. Within each subset, clonotype counts were normalized to sorted cell number, and only after that were true diversity and Gini coefficients computed with the tcR R package. The overlap coefficient, calculated on TCRB nucleotide sequences, was used to quantify repertoire sharing. As a proxy for the pre-selection repertoire, out-of-frame TCRB sequences from naive cells were analyzed. TCRdb obtained this table from immuneACCESS and retained in-frame rearrangements with V and J assigned. These tables miss some clones; where compared with another copy, unresolved V genes account for less than half of the shortfall, and the remainder is unexplained. V, J and clone size were drawn from that table, and D and trimming were deduced from the DNA. Here the sample has 300,000 to 450,000 clones; around an eighth occur a single time. The top ten hold 0.015% to 0.02% of the sample.

CDR1 and CDR2 are drawn from the germline V gene (reference sequence): SEHNR, FQNEAQ. The CDR3 holds 14 amino acids from the cysteine to the phenylalanine. CDR3 DNA only is kept here, 42 bases in frame from base 1. At the junction V is shortened by 5 bases and J by 2 bases, with 13 bases in between. The rearranged segments are TRBV7-9 and TRBJ2-7; TRBD1 could be the D gene, as 5 bases match. The specimen was naive CD4+ T cells from blood. The cell subset or site label of this sample denotes: true naive CD4+ T cells. The sequence was collected from a man aged 18 to 30 in good health. The CDR3 here reads CASSPRTLTYEQYF. The DNA sequence reads TGTGCCAGCAGCCCGCGGACACTCACCTACGAGCAGTACTTC.